This TCR beta chain was documented in a study of blood T cell repertoires in COVID-19. Overall study: From T cells, B-cell-depleted T cells, or PBMCs came the material, which was cDNA or gDNA.

Repertoires were generated with immunoSEQ multiplex PCR, while TCRdb's copy carries only in-frame clones and drops some. The sample contains roughly 95,000 clones, 90% to 95% of which appear only once. The CDR3 consists of 21 residues. V shed 4 bases, J shed 4 bases, and the junction held 24 bases outside the gene matches. Germline CDR1 is LGHNA and CDR2 is YNFKEQ. The sequence came from a woman in her fifties or sixties in a cohort sampled during active COVID-19. Sequences were obtained from peripheral blood. The chain recombines TRBV4-2 with TRBJ2-7, with 11 bases identical to TRBD2. CDR3 residues: CASSPEGSSGGNTPWRYEQYF. CDR3 nucleotide sequence: TGTGCCAGCAGCCCAGAGGGGTCTAGCGGGGGGAATACCCCTTGGAGGTACGAGCAGTACTTC.